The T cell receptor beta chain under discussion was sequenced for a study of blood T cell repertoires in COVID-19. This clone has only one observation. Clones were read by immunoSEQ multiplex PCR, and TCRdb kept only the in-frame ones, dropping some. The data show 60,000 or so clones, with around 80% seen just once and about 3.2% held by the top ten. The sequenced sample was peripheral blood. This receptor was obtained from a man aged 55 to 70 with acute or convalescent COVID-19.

The CDR3 nucleotides read TGCGCCAGCAGCCAAGATTGGCGGGATGAAGCTTTCTTT. This sequence encodes CASSQDWRDEAFF. V is TRBV4-1 and J is TRBJ1-1; D unresolved. Germline values: CDR1 MGHRA, CDR2 YSYEKL. CDR3 length: 13 residues. Deletions cut 0 bases from V and 7 bases from J, with 9 bases between.